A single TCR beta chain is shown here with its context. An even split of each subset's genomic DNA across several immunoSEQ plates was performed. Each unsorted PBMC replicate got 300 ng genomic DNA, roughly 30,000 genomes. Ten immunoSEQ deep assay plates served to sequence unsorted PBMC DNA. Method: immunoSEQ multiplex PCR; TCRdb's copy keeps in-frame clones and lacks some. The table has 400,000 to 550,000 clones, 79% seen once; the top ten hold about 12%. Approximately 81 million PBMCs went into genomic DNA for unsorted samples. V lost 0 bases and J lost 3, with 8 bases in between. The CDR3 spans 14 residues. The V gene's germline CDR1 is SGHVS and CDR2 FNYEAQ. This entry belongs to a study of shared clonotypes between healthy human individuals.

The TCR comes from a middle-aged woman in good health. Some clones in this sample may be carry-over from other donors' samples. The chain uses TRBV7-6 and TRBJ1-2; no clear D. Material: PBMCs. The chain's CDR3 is CASSLAQNDYGYTF. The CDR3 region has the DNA TGTGCCAGCAGCTTAGCACAGAACGACTATGGCTACACCTTC.